The clone carrying this T cell receptor (beta chain) appeared a single time. Sequencing used immunoSEQ multiplex PCR; TCRdb keeps in-frame clones, though not all of them. The sample lists 150,000 to 190,000 clones; 76% were seen once. The data derive from a study of blood T cell repertoires in COVID-19. This TCR came from a woman at least 80 years old with acute or convalescent COVID-19. Sequencing used peripheral blood.

CDR3 in amino acids: CASSQDHGEIAKNIQYF. The CDR3 DNA is TGCGCCAGCAGCCAAGATCACGGGGAGATAGCCAAAAACATTCAGTACTTC. V and J are TRBV4-1 and TRBJ2-4; tentative D call: TRBD2 (5 bases). The germline CDR1 and CDR2 sequences are MGHRA and YSYEKL. V dropped 0 bases and J dropped 0 bases, with 12 bases sitting between them. The CDR3 totals 17 residues.